This paragraph covers one TCR beta chain sequence. Its cognate antigen is unknown. Once RNA had been extracted, it was reverse transcribed into cDNA to act as the sequencing template. The protocol was immunoSEQ multiplex PCR, while the TCRdb copy is restricted to in-frame clones and leaves out a portion. The table lists 250,000 to 300,000 clones, more than 45% of them singletons, with approximately 1.7% in the top ten. This specimen belongs to a study of CD8+ T cells in alopecia areata. Regarding the study as a whole: The presence of one nonresponder keeps the tie between baseline CD8+ expansion and response uncertain. During tofacitinib treatment, many expanded lesional clones remained in scalp and blood. Under tofacitinib, fewer expanded CD8+ clones appeared among the top 100 scalp clones. Scalp sequencing also captures normal skin's resident alphabeta T cells.

Treatment denoted: oral pan-JAK inhibitor, 5-10 mg twice daily. The ends were cut back, 3 bases at V and 5 bases at J, with 7 bases in the middle. Germline values: CDR1 SGHTA, CDR2 FQGNSA. The length of the CDR3 is 13 residues. The chain recombines TRBV7-2 with TRBJ2-2; maybe TRBD1 (6 bases). The TCR was taken from a human donor with alopecia areata. The source material was CD4+ T cells sorted from blood, sampled at week 24, from a patient treated with tofacitinib. In DNA, the CDR3 is TGTGCCAGCAGCTTTAGGGGGACCGGGGAGCTGTTTTTT. Amino acids: CASSFRGTGELFF.